The clone carrying this TCR beta chain was detected ten times or more. Its antigen is not known. The sample originates from a study of breast tumors, draining lymph nodes, adjacent tissues. Broader study findings: Findings are consistent with lymph node origin and intratumoral expansion of most tumor T cells. Compared with basal-like, luminal-like tumors shared significantly more repertoire with nontumor tissue.

Germline V lookup: CDR1 DFQATT, CDR2 SNEGSKA (reference sequence). V shed 3 bases and J shed 2 bases, with 11 bases lying between them. CDR3 length: 14 residues. Samples came from axillary lymph nodes draining the breast cancer. TCRdb reanalysed the multiplex PCR reads using MiXCR and keeps one entry per CDR3 protein. Among approximately 280,000 distinct CDR3 sequences listed, over 25% were seen once. The rearrangement uses TRBV20-1 and TRBJ1-5; no clear D. The specimen was axillary lymph node tissue. The origin of this receptor is a female donor with breast cancer. Some clones in this sample may be carry-over from other donors' samples. CDR3 protein: CSARVGWGNQPQHF. The CDR3 DNA follows: TGCAGTGCTAGGGTCGGGTGGGGCAATCAGCCCCAGCATTTT.